The 31 T cell receptor beta chains below come from one sample, sequenced in a study of T cells in Graves' hyperthyroidism and ophthalmopathy. TCR beta CDR3 region amplification was performed from RNA transcripts. An initial round of RT-PCR targeting the TCR CDR3 relied on the HTBI primer set. TCRdb analysed the multiplex PCR reads with MiXCR anew, one entry per CDR3 protein. This repertoire shows about 640,000 distinct CDR3 sequences, about 14% found once; its top ten account for about 12%. Material for sequencing was blood. These TCRs come from a woman in her forties or fifties with Graves' ophthalmopathy.

The chain joins TRBV12-3 or TRBV12-4 to TRBJ1-1; D remains ambiguous. The CDR3 totals 12 residues. V was shortened by 7 bases and J by 4 bases, with 10 bases between the two germline ends. CDR3 sequence: CASNKGFTEAFF. The CDR3 DNA is TGTGCCAGCAACAAAGGGTTCACTGAAGCTTTCTTT.

CDR3 loop: CSAREASRGVGNTIYF. CDR3 nucleotides: TGCAGTGCTAGAGAGGCTTCAAGGGGGGTCGGAAACACCATATATTTT. The chain has TRBV20-1 and TRBJ1-3, with D tentatively TRBD1 (6 bases). Germline V gives CDR1 DFQATT, CDR2 SNEGSKA (reference sequence). V gave up 0 bases and J gave up 4 bases, with 16 bases separating them. The CDR3 extends over 16 amino acids.

V and J are TRBV5-6 and TRBJ1-5; the D is unclear. Germline V gene data show CDR1 as SGHDT and CDR2 as YYEEEE. V was shortened by 0 bases and J by 7 bases, with 17 bases between the two germline ends. There are 16 residues in the CDR3. This CDR3 is CASSLGSGIQEQPQHF. CDR3 nucleotides: TGTGCCAGCAGCTTGGGTTCGGGGATCCAGGAGCAGCCCCAGCATTTT.

This clonotype was counted at least ten times. CDR3 in amino acids: CASSLRAISSDEQYF. The CDR3 DNA sequence: TGTGCCAGCAGTTTAAGGGCAATTTCGTCCGACGAGCAGTACTTC. The V and J genes are TRBV6-1 and TRBJ2-7; D not resolved. The CDR3 consists of 15 residues. Trimming pared 5 bases from V and 5 bases from J, leaving 19 bases between. Looked up from germline, CDR1 is MNHNS and CDR2 is SASEGT.

In its sample, this clonotype was seen many times. CDR3 coding DNA: TGTGCCTGGATCCCAGGCACTTCCGCCGGGGGTGAGCAGTTCTTC. Amino acid sequence: CAWIPGTSAGGEQFF. The rearrangement joins TRBV30 to TRBJ2-1, with D tentatively TRBD2 (6 bases). The CDR3 sequence is 15 residues long. V dropped 4 bases and J dropped 9 bases, with 22 bases sitting between them. Germline assignment: CDR1 GTSNPN and CDR2 SVGIG (reference sequence). The variable domain in full, completed from reference TRBV30 and TRBJ2-1, reads SQTIHQWPATLVQPVGSPLSLECTVEGTSNPNLYWYRQAAGRGLQLLFYSVGIGQISSEVPQNLSASRPQDRQFILSSKKLLLSDSGFYLCAWIPGTSAGGEQFFGPGTRLTVL.

This clonotype has a count of ten or more. The V call is TRBV5-1, the J call TRBJ1-1, with 11 bases matching TRBD1. Trimming took 3 bases from V and 5 from J; bases not matched to a gene: 9. The CDR3 spans 16 residues. Germline CDR1 and CDR2: SGHRS and YFSETQ. As DNA, the CDR3 is TGCGCCAGCAGCTGGAACACCGGGGACAGGGGGACTGAAGCTTTCTTT. This sequence encodes CASSWNTGDRGTEAFF.

This clonotype was seen at least ten times. This sequence joins TRBV6-2 or TRBV6-3 and TRBJ2-1, with 7 bases lining up with TRBD2. The V and J ends lost 5 bases and 2 bases, in that order; junction bases with no gene match: 9. This CDR3 is built from 16 residues. Germline V lookup: CDR1 MNHEY, CDR2 SVGEGT. In nucleotides, the CDR3 is TGTGCCAGCAGTCCCCATCTCACTAGCGCCTACAATGAGCAGTTCTTC. Residues: CASSPHLTSAYNEQFF.

This clonotype was found a few times. The V gene is TRBV7-2, the J gene TRBJ1-1; D unclear. Looked up from germline, CDR1 is SGHTA and CDR2 is FQGNSA. The CDR3 runs to 13 residues. The V and J ends lost 1 base and 9 bases respectively, with 12 bases between them. The CDR3 bases are TGTACCAGCAGCTTAGAAGCGTGGCATCAAGCTTTCTTT. Translation gives CTSSLEAWHQAFF.

V gene TRBV27 combines with J gene TRBJ1-5; TRBD1 aligns across 9 bases. Germline loops: CDR1 MNHEY, CDR2 SMNVEV (reference sequence). This CDR3 is 21 amino acids long. V trimming: 7 bases; J trimming: 3 bases; junction bases outside the gene matches: 25. CDR3 residues: CASTPLRGLGQGSFFNQPQHF. The CDR3 coding sequence is TGTGCCAGCACCCCCTTAAGGGGTCTGGGACAGGGTTCATTCTTCAATCAGCCCCAGCATTTT.

The table lists this clonotype with many counts. This chain connects TRBV7-2 to TRBJ2-7, with TRBD2 identical over 12 bases. J lost 3 bases, V lost 4 bases, and 7 bases had no gene match. The CDR3 sequence is 16 residues long. The V gene's germline CDR1 is SGHTA and CDR2 FQGNSA. The CDR3 nucleotides read TGTGCCAGCAGCTCCGGGAGACTAGCGGGGGTCTACGAGCAGTACTTC. Its protein product is CASSSGRLAGVYEQYF.

The V and J genes are TRBV30 and TRBJ1-2; D gene unclear. The CDR3 runs to 13 residues. Trimming shortened V by 2 bases and J by 3 bases, and 10 bases separated the two germline ends. CDR1 GTSNPN and CDR2 SVGIG come from the germline V gene (reference sequence). CDR3 loop: CAWSPDLDYGYTF. In nucleotides, the CDR3 is TGTGCCTGGAGTCCCGATCTCGACTATGGCTACACCTTC.

V is TRBV5-1 and J is TRBJ2-1; 11 positions match TRBD2. Germline CDR1 reads SGHRS; CDR2 reads YFSETQ. Trimming removed 4 bases from V and 4 bases from J; junction bases left unmatched: 7. The CDR3 extends over 16 amino acids. DNA of the CDR3: TGCGCCAGCAGCACCGGGACTAGCGGATATTACAATGAGCAGTTCTTC. Encoded protein: CASSTGTSGYYNEQFF.

This clonotype was counted at least ten times. The chain has TRBV28 and TRBJ1-1, with D unresolved. V was clipped by 5 bases and J by 1 base, with 14 bases between them. The CDR3 covers 15 residues. CDR1 and CDR2 from the germline V gene are MDHEN and SYDVKM. CDR3 protein: CASSAPWRENTEAFF. CDR3 in DNA: TGTGCCAGCAGTGCCCCTTGGAGGGAGAACACTGAAGCTTTCTTT.

The chain carries TRBV7-3 and TRBJ1-2, with a tentative D call TRBD1 (5 bases). The CDR3 is 13 residues long. Germline lookup yields CDR1 SGHTA and CDR2 FQGTGA. Trimming left V 1 base short and J 8 bases short, with 11 bases between. The CDR3 nucleotides read TGTGCCAGCAGCTTAAGGGACGGCAGAGGCTACACCTTC. It encodes CASSLRDGRGYTF.

This clonotype was recorded many times. The chain recombines TRBV6-1 with TRBJ2-7; 12 bases map to TRBD2. In germline, CDR1 is MNHNS, CDR2 SASEGT. After removal of 5 bases from V and 0 bases from J, the junction contained 2 bases not matched to a gene. This CDR3 spans 15 amino acids. The CDR3 is CASSRLAGDSYEQYF. In DNA form, the CDR3 reads TGTGCCAGCAGTCGACTAGCGGGGGACTCCTACGAGCAGTACTTC.

CDR3 region: CASSFVGTASTYEQYF. CDR3 nucleotide sequence: TGTGCCAGCAGCTTTGTCGGGACAGCTTCAACCTACGAGCAGTACTTC. The chain employs TRBV7-2 and TRBJ2-7; 7 positions match TRBD1. The CDR3 contains 16 residues. Looked up from germline, CDR1 is SGHTA and CDR2 is FQGNSA. Losses at the gene ends were 3 bases for V and 2 bases for J; bases not matched to a gene: 10.

This clonotype was detected ten times or more. The chain has TRBV12-3 or TRBV12-4 and TRBJ2-5; D unresolved. The CDR3 spans 13 residues. V was clipped by 3 bases and J by 5 bases, with 10 bases between them. CDR3 residues: CASSFLDGETQYF. The CDR3, as DNA: TGTGCCAGCAGTTTTTTAGATGGGGAGACCCAGTACTTC.

This clonotype was seen more than once but under ten times. The V call is TRBV20-1, the J call TRBJ2-5, with TRBD2 matching over 9 bases. CDR1 is DFQATT, CDR2 SNEGSKA, per germline (reference sequence). The junction had 9 bases not matched to a gene; V was cut back by 6 bases and J by 7 bases. The CDR3 sequence is 13 residues long. CDR3 nucleotides: TGCAGTGCAGTAACAGCGGGAGGTGTGACCCAGTACTTC. This sequence encodes CSAVTAGGVTQYF.

This clonotype was seen many times. V gene TRBV27 combines with J gene TRBJ2-7; D possibly uses TRBD1 or TRBD2 (8 bases each). In germline, CDR1 is MNHEY, CDR2 SMNVEV (reference sequence). Trimming took off 6 bases at V and 4 bases at J, with 16 bases between the two ends. CDR3 length equals 14 residues. The CDR3 region is CASRAGGQVYEQYF. Here the CDR3 DNA reads TGTGCCAGCAGGGCGGGGGGACAGGTGTACGAGCAGTACTTC.

This clonotype was recorded at least ten times. The rearrangement joins TRBV3-1 to TRBJ2-3; D is undetermined. The CDR3 has 15 amino acids. Per germline, CDR1 LGHDT and CDR2 YNNKEL (reference sequence). Trimming shortened V by 0 bases and J by 4 bases, and 11 bases separated the two germline ends. The CDR3 nucleotides read TGTGCCAGCAGCCAAGATGGAACAGATGCAGATACGCAGTATTTT. This gives the protein CASSQDGTDADTQYF.

This clonotype was picked up many times. The genes are TRBV30 and TRBJ2-7; 7 bases are a match to TRBD2. The CDR3 loop spans 16 amino acids. Germline V lookup: CDR1 GTSNPN, CDR2 SVGIG (reference sequence). The V gene end was trimmed by 3 bases and the J gene end by 3 bases; junction bases not matched to a gene: 14. The CDR3 spells CAWSRGPSGTFYEQYF. The CDR3 DNA follows: TGTGCCTGGAGCCGAGGCCCTAGCGGAACGTTCTACGAGCAGTACTTC. The variable domain in full, completed from reference TRBV30 and TRBJ2-7, reads SQTIHQWPATLVQPVGSPLSLECTVEGTSNPNLYWYRQAAGRGLQLLFYSVGIGQISSEVPQNLSASRPQDRQFILSSKKLLLSDSGFYLCAWSRGPSGTFYEQYFGPGTRLTVT.

The chain has TRBV29-1 and TRBJ2-1; the match to TRBD2 covers 10 bases. V lost 7 bases and J lost 8; bases outside the gene matches: 5. Per germline, CDR1 SQVTM and CDR2 ANQGSEA. The CDR3 runs 12 residues. This CDR3 reads CSAILAGHEQFF. For the CDR3, the DNA is TGCAGCGCTATACTAGCGGGACATGAGCAGTTCTTC.

This chain joins TRBV2 and TRBJ1-5; TRBD1 is a possible D gene (6 bases). Germline assignment: CDR1 SNHLY and CDR2 FYNNEI. The ends were cut back, 5 bases at V and 1 base at J, with 21 bases in the middle. The CDR3 consists of 18 residues. Written as DNA, the CDR3 is TGTGCCAGCAGTAGCTTGCGCGGGGGCGAGTGGAGCAATCAGCCCCAGCATTTT. Amino acids: CASSSLRGGEWSNQPQHF.

The chain recombines TRBV7-9 with TRBJ1-1; D is uncertain. This CDR3 has 15 amino acids. CDR1 and CDR2 from the germline V gene are SEHNR and FQNEAQ (reference sequence). V was trimmed by 2 bases and J by 0 bases, leaving 10 bases between them. The CDR3 sequence is CASSLSGFMNTEAFF. CDR3 coding DNA: TGTGCCAGCAGCTTATCCGGCTTCATGAACACTGAAGCTTTCTTT.

This clonotype was counted many times. The chain links TRBV28 to TRBJ2-2; possible D gene TRBD2, 7 bases. Between the trimmed V and J ends, which lost 5 bases and 1 base, there was a span of 17 bases. The CDR3 runs 17 residues. From germline, CDR1 is MDHEN and CDR2 SYDVKM. The CDR3 is CASSLHRGAGNTGELFF. The CDR3 region has the DNA TGTGCCAGCAGTCTCCACCGGGGGGCGGGGAACACCGGGGAGCTGTTTTTT.

The sample holds many counts of this clonotype. The chain is built from TRBV28 and TRBJ1-1; 9 nucleotides align to TRBD1. The CDR3 runs 15 residues. The germline gives CDR1 MDHEN, CDR2 SYDVKM. V was clipped by 6 bases and J by 3 bases; unmatched bases: 8. The chain's CDR3 is CASRQGTGSYTEAFF. CDR3 DNA sequence: TGTGCCAGCAGGCAAGGGACAGGGTCGTACACTGAAGCTTTCTTT.

This clonotype was counted only a few times. The chain is built from TRBV29-1 and TRBJ1-5; TRBD1 matches at 7 bases. CDR1 SQVTM and CDR2 ANQGSEA come from the germline V gene. The CDR3 is 13 amino acids. V was clipped by 6 bases and J by 4 bases; unmatched bases: 6. Written as DNA, the CDR3 is TGCAGCGTGGGCGGGACAGAAAATCAGCCCCAGCATTTT. It specifies CSVGGTENQPQHF.

This clonotype was counted at least ten times. Written as DNA, the CDR3 is TGTGCCAGCAGCTTTTCTCCCGGGACTAGCGGCTACAATGAGCAGTTCTTC. Encoded protein: CASSFSPGTSGYNEQFF. The chain couples TRBV7-2 to TRBJ2-1; 11 bases are a match to TRBD2. The V and J ends lost 3 bases and 3 bases, in that order; junction bases with no gene match: 7. Germline CDR1 is SGHTA and CDR2 is FQGNSA. This CDR3 is 17 amino acids long.

The sample holds a few counts of this clonotype. This chain uses TRBV30 with TRBJ1-2; D unclear. Trimming took 3 bases from V and 3 from J, leaving 11 bases between them. CDR3 length: 13 amino acids. Per the germline V gene, CDR1 is GTSNPN and CDR2 is SVGIG (reference sequence). The CDR3 is CAWSQRTDYGYTF. The CDR3 DNA follows: TGTGCCTGGAGCCAGCGGACTGACTATGGCTACACCTTC.

This clonotype was recorded at least ten times. This chain connects TRBV11-2 to TRBJ1-1; a weak D match, TRBD1 (6 bases). Germline CDR1 SGHAT, CDR2 FQNNGV. V was trimmed by 3 bases and J by 11 bases, leaving 31 bases between them. The CDR3 is 18 amino acids. As DNA, the CDR3 is TGTGCCAGCAGCTTCATGTCGTTGAGACAGGCTGACAACGTTGAGGCTTTCTTT. Translated: CASSFMSLRQADNVEAFF.

There are many counts of this clonotype. The rearrangement uses TRBV6-1 and TRBJ1-5, with TRBD1 matching over 7 bases. The ends lost 4 bases at V and 4 bases at J; junction bases unmatched: 4. Germline lookup yields CDR1 MNHNS and CDR2 SASEGT. This CDR3 region has 14 residues. In DNA, the CDR3 is TGTGCCAGCAGTGCACAGGGGACTAATCAGCCCCAGCATTTT. This sequence encodes CASSAQGTNQPQHF.